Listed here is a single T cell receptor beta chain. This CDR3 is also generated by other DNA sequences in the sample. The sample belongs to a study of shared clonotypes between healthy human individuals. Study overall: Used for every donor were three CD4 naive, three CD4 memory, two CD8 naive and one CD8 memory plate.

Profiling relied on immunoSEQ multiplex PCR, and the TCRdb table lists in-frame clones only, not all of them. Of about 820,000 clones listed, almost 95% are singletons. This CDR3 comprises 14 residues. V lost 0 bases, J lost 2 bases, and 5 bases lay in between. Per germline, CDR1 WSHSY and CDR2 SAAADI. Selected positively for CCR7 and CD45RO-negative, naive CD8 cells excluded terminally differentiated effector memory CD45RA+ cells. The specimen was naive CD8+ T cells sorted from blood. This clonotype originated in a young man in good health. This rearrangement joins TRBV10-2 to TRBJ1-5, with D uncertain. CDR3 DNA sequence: TGCGCCAGCAGTGAGTCGCCAGGCAATCAGCCCCAGCATTTT. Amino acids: CASSESPGNQPQHF.